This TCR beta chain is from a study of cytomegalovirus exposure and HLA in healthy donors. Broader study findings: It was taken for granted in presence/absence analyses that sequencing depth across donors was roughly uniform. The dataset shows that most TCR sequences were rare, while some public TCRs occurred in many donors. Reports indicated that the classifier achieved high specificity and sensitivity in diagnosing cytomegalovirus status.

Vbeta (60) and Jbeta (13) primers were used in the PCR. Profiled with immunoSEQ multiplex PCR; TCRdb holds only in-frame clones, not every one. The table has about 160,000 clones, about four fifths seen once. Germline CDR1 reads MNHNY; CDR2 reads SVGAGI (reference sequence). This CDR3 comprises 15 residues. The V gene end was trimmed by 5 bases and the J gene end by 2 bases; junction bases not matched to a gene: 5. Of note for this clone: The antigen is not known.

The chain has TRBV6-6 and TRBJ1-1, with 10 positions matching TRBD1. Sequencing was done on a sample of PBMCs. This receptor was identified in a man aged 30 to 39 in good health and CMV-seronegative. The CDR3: CASSGRTGGNTEAFF. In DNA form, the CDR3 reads TGTGCCAGCAGTGGCAGGACAGGGGGAAACACTGAAGCTTTCTTT.